This entry describes one TCR beta chain. The CDR3 covers 16 residues. V was clipped by 3 bases and J by 6 bases, with 19 bases between them. Germline loops: CDR1 KGHDR, CDR2 SFDVKD. TCRdb re-called the RT-PCR reads through MiXCR, storing one row per CDR3 protein. Of roughly 200,000 distinct CDR3 sequences in the sample, roughly 40% are singletons; the top ten hold 33%. These data are taken from a study of patients and donors after allogeneic stem cell transplantation. Sequencing was performed on blood, either unsorted or a sorted T cell fraction (not recorded which). The rearrangement links TRBV24-1 to TRBJ1-2, with D possibly TRBD1 on 6 matching bases. The TCR sequence derives from a human donor who was either an allogeneic HSCT recipient or a stem cell or donor lymphocyte infusion donor (not recorded which). It is not recorded whose cells these are; they may come from a transplant donor. CDR3 sequence reads: CATSDATPLGADGYTF. The CDR3 DNA sequence: TGTGCCACCAGTGATGCAACTCCGCTGGGGGCGGATGGCTACACCTTC.